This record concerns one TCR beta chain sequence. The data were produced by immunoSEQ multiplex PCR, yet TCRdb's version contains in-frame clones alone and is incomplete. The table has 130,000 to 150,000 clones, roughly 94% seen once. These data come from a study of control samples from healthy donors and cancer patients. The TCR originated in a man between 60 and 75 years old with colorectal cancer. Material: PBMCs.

This CDR3 is CASSLVGSSYNEQFF. DNA of the CDR3: TGCGCCAGCAGCTTGGTAGGGAGCTCCTACAATGAGCAGTTCTTC. The rearrangement uses TRBV5-1 and TRBJ2-1; TRBD2 is a possible D gene (5 bases). Germline-derived CDR1 and CDR2 are SGHRS and YFSETQ. The length of the CDR3 is 15 residues. Trimming took off 0 bases at V and 0 bases at J, with 7 bases between the two ends.